The T cell receptor beta chain described here comes from a study of T-cell memory formation after mild COVID-19. General observations from the study: Chiefly within CM and EM were the contracting CD4+ clones; CD8+ ones were within EMRA. Clones from the second wave (peaking day 37) had unconfirmed SARS-CoV-2 specificity. Clones that contracted from day 15 to 85 had balanced CD4/CD8; later expanders were CD4+ biased.

5'RACE with constant-segment primers built TCRalpha and TCRbeta cDNA libraries with UMIs. TCRdb used MiXCR to reprocess the 5' RACE reads, holding one entry per CDR3 protein. This sample carries roughly 350,000 distinct CDR3 sequences, around 21% of them seen once, and the ten largest clones take roughly an eighth. On this clonotype itself: Its antigen is as yet unknown.

The CDR3 runs 13 residues. V was clipped by 4 bases and J by 3 bases, with 8 bases between them. Germline CDR1 reads KGHSH; CDR2 reads LQKENI. The chain has TRBV18 and TRBJ2-3; D call uncertain. Sequencing was done on a sample of PBMCs or a T cell subset sorted from them (not recorded which). This receptor was taken from an adult woman who had mild COVID-19 (a few samples of this study predate the infection). Cell type and time point are not known. The CDR3 nucleotides read TGTGCCAGCTCACTGGACGAAACAGATACGCAGTATTTT. Protein product: CASSLDETDTQYF.